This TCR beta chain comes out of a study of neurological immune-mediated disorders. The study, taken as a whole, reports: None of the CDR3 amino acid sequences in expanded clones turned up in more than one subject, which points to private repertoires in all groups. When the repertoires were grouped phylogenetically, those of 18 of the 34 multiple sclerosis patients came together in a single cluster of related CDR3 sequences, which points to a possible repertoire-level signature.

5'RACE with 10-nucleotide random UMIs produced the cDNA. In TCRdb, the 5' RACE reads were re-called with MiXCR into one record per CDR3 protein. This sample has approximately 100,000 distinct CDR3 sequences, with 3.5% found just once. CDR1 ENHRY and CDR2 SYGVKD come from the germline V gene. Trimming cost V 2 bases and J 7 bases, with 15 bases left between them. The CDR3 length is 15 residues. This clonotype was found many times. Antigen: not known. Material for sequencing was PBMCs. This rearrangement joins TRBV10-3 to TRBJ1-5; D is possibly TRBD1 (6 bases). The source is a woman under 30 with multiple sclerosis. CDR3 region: CAISETTGFNQPQHF. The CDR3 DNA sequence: TGTGCCATCAGTGAGACCACAGGGTTCAACCAGCCCCAGCATTTT.